This T cell receptor beta chain came from a study of CD8 T cells in ankylosing spondylitis. Findings and limits, study-wide: In synovial fluid and blood from reactive arthritis, some motif variants were previously reported. Disease-linked clones proved CD8+ and comparatively uncommon in peripheral blood. A motif in TCR beta, a set of seven to nine highly homologous variants, appeared characteristic of ankylosing spondylitis blood. Disease-linked clones reportedly concentrated significantly in matched ankylosing spondylitis synovial fluid.

Library preparation for TCR beta used quantitative 5'-RACE with molecular barcodes. One entry per CDR3 protein results from TCRdb running MiXCR on the 5' RACE reads. Here the sample spans approximately 540,000 distinct CDR3 sequences, 10% to 15% being singletons. Concerning this clonotype itself: The antigen remains unidentified.

CDR3 size: 17 residues. Germline lookup yields CDR1 KGHSH and CDR2 LQKENI. Trimming shortened V by 2 bases and J by 3 bases, and 18 bases separated the two germline ends. V gene TRBV18 combines with J gene TRBJ2-3; weak D call: TRBD2 (5 bases). The specimen was blood, either unsorted or a sorted T cell fraction (not recorded which). The receptor was isolated from a male donor with ankylosing spondylitis. The CDR3 loop is CASSPTRGGLGTDTQYF. CDR3 in DNA: TGTGCCAGCTCACCAACCAGAGGAGGACTGGGAACAGATACGCAGTATTTT.